This T cell receptor (beta chain) was sequenced for a study of Ad26.COV2.S vaccination and SARS-CoV-2 variants. Study-wide results and caveats: Analyses that measured TCR breadth and depth may have underestimated total T cell responses.

As for treatment: 15 to 20 received Ad26.COV2.S at low or high dose, single or two shots; roughly 5 received placebo; per-sample allocation not given. Day 63 following the first vaccine or placebo injection was when the samples were taken. At a Boston site, the person donating was an adult of 18-55 years. The CDR3 is 17 residues long. V shed 6 bases and J 4 bases; nucleotides not matched to a gene: 14. The germline gives CDR1 SNHLY, CDR2 FYNNEI. Sequencing used immunoSEQ multiplex PCR; TCRdb keeps in-frame clones, though not all of them. The sample lists about 320,000 clones, more than 70% occurring once. Concerning this clone itself: Its antigen is still unknown.

The clonotype was recovered from a person aged 18 to 65 who received the Ad26.COV2.S COVID-19 vaccine or a placebo. The chain combines TRBV2 with TRBJ1-5; the match to TRBD1 covers 8 bases. The sequences come from peripheral blood, collected in a trial of Ad26.COV2.S vaccine versus placebo. This CDR3 reads CASSLEAGGGQNQPQHF. The CDR3 DNA is TGTGCCAGCAGCCTCGAGGCAGGGGGCGGCCAAAATCAGCCCCAGCATTTT. Drawing the rest from reference TRBV2 and TRBJ1-5, the complete variable domain is EPEVTQTPSHQVTQMGQEVILRCVPISNHLYFYWYRQILGQKVEFLVSFYNNEISEKSEIFDDQFSVERPDGSNFTLKIRSTKLEDSAMYFCASSLEAGGGQNQPQHFGDGTRLSIL.